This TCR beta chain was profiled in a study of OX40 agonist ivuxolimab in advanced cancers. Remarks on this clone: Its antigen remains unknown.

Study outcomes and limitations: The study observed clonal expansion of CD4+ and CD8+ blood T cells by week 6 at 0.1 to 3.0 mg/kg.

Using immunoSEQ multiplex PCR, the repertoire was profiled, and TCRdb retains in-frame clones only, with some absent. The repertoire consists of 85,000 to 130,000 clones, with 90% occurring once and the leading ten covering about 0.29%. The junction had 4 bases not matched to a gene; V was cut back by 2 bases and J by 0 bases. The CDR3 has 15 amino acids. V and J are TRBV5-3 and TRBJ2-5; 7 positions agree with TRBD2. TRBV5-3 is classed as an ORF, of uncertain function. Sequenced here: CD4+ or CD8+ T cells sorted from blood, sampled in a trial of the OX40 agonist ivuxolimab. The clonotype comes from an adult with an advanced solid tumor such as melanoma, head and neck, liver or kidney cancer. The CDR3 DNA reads TGTGCCAGAAGCTTCCGACTAGCAGACCAAGAGACCCAGTACTTC. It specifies CARSFRLADQETQYF.